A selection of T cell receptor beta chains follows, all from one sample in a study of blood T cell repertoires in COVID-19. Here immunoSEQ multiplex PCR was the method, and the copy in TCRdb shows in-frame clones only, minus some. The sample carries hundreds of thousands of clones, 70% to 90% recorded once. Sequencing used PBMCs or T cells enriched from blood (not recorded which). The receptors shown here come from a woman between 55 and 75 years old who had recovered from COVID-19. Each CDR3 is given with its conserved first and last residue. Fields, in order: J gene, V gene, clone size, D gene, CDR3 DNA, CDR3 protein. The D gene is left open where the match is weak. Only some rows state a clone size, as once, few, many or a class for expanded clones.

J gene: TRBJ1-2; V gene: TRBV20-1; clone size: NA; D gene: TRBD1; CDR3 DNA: TGCAGTGCTACGACAGGGAATGGCTACACCTTC; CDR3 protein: CSATTGNGYTF
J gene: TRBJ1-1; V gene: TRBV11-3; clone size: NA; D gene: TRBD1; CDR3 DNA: TGTGCCAGCAGCTCGACAGGGGCCACTGAAGCTTTCTTT; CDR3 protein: CASSSTGATEAFF
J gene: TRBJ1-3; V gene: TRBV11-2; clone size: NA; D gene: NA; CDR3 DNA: TGTGCCAGCAGCTGGGGGGGGCCCGGCTCTGGAAACACCATATATTTT; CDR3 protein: CASSWGGPGSGNTIYF
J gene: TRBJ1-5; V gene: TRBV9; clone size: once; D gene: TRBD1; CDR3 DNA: TGTGCCAGCAGCGCCGGGACAGGGTCGGGGCAGCCCCAGCATTTT; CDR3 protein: CASSAGTGSGQPQHF
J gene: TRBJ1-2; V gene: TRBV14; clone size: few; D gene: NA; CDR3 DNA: TGTGCCAGCAGCCAAGTCTCGGGTATCGGCTACACCTTC; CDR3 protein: CASSQVSGIGYTF
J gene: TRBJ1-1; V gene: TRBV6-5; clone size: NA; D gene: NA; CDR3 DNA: TGTGCCAGCAGTTACGTAGCAGGGGCAGTCACTGAAGCTTTCTTT; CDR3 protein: CASSYVAGAVTEAFF
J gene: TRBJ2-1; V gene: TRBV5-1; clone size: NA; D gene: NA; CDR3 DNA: TGCGCCAGCAGGCTAGGACTAAACAATGAGCAGTTCTTC; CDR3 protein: CASRLGLNNEQFF
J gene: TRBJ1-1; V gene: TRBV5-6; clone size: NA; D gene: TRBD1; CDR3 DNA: TGTGCCAGCAGCTTGGAACCGGGACAGACTTCTGAAGCTTTCTTT; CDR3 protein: CASSLEPGQTSEAFF
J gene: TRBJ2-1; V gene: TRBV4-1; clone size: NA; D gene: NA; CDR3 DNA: TGCGCCAGCAGCCAAGATTTTGGCAACAATGAGCAGTTCTTC; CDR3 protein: CASSQDFGNNEQFF
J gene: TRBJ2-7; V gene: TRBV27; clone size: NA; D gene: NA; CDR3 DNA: TGTGCCAGCAGGACGGGGGACTACGAGCAGTACTTC; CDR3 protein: CASRTGDYEQYF
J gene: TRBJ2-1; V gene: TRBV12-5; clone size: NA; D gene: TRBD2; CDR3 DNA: TGTGCTAGTGGTTTGGTACGGGGGGGTAAGGATGAGCAGTTCTTC; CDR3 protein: CASGLVRGGKDEQFF
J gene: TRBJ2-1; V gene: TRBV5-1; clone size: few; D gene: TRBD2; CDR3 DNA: TGCGCCAGCAGCTTGGAAGGACTAGGCTACAATGAGCAGTTCTTC; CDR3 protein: CASSLEGLGYNEQFF
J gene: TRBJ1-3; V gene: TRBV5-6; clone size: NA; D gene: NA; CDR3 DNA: TGTGCCAGCAGCTTGCCAGGGGGAAACACCATATATTTT; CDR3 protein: CASSLPGGNTIYF
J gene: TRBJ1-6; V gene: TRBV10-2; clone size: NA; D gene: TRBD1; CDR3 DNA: TGCGCCAGCAGTGATAGGACAGGGATTTCACCCCTCCACTTT; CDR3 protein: CASSDRTGISPLHF
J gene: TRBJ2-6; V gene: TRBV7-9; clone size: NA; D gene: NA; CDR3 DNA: TGTGCCAGCAGCTTAGCGGGGACAAGCTCTGGGGCCAACGTCCTGACTTTC; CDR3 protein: CASSLAGTSSGANVLTF
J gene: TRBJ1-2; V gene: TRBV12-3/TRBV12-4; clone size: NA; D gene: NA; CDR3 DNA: TGTGCCAGCAGTTTAAGGTGGGAGGGCTACACCTTC; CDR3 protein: CASSLRWEGYTF
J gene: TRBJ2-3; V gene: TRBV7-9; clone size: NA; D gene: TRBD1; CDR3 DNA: TGTGCCAGCAGCGGGGACAGGGGGTTCGCAGATACGCAGTATTTT; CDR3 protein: CASSGDRGFADTQYF
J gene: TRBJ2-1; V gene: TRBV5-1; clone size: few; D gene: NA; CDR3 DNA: TGCGCCAGCAGCTTGCAGGGGACTACTCTCAATGAGCAGTTCTTC; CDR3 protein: CASSLQGTTLNEQFF
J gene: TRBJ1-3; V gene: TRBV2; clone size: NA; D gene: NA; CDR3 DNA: TGTGCCAGCGGCAGGCTTGGAAACACCATATATTTT; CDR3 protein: CASGRLGNTIYF
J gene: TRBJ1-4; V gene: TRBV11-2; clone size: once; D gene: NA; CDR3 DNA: TGTGCCAGCAGCTTATCGGGAAGGCAGGTGCCTAATGAAAAACTGTTTTTT; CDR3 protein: CASSLSGRQVPNEKLFF
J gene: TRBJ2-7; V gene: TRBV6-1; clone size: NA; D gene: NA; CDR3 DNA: TGTGCCAGCAGTGAAGGAGGGCAGCGGGTTTACGAGCAGTACTTC; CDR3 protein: CASSEGGQRVYEQYF
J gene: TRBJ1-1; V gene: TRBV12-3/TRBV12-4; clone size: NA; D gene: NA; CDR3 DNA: TGTGCCAGCAGTCTTAGGGGCCAAGCTTTCTTT; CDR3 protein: CASSLRGQAFF
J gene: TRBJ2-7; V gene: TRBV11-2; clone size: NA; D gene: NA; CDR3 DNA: TGTGCCAGCAGCTTCGTTTTACAGGGATACGAGCAGTACTTC; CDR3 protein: CASSFVLQGYEQYF
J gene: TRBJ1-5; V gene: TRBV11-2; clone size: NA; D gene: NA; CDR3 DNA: TGTGCCAGCAGCTTATCGGTAGAGAATCAGCCCCAGCATTTT; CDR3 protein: CASSLSVENQPQHF
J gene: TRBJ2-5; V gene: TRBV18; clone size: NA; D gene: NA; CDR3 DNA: TGTGCCAGCTCACCACAACTACCTAGCGCTAAAGAGACCCAGTACTTC; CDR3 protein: CASSPQLPSAKETQYF
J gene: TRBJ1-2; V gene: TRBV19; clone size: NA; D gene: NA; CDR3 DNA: TGTGCCAGTAGTATATTGGCTGGGGGGGCCTATGGCTACACCTTC; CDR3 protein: CASSILAGGAYGYTF
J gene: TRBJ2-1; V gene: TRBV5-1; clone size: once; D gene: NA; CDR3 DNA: TGCGCCAGCAGCTTTAGTTCTTATGAGCAGTTCTTC; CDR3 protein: CASSFSSYEQFF
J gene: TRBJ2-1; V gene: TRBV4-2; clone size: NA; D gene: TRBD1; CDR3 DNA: TGTGCCAGCAGCCCGTGGACCCGGGACAGGGGGTACCTCGGGGTCTACAATGAGCAGTTCTTC; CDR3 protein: CASSPWTRDRGYLGVYNEQFF
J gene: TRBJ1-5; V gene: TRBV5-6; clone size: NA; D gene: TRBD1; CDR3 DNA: TGTGCCAGCAGCTTGGGGACAGGGGCAGGGGTATATGGCAATCAGCCCCAGCATTTT; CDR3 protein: CASSLGTGAGVYGNQPQHF
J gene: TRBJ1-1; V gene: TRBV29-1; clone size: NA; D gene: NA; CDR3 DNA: TGCAGCGTTGACGGGGGGAGGGGCACTGAAGCTTTCTTT; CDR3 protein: CSVDGGRGTEAFF
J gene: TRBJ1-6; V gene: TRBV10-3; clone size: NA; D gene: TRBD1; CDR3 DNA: TGTGCCATCAGTGAGTCTCAAGGGACAGGGTATAATTCACCCCTCCACTTT; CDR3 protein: CAISESQGTGYNSPLHF
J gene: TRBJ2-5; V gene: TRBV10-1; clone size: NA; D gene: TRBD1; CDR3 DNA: TGCGCCAGCAGTGAGAACCCCAGGGGGGAGACCCAGTACTTC; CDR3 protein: CASSENPRGETQYF
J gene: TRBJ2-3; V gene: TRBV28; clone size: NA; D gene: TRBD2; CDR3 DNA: TGTGCCAGCAGTACAACTAGCGGGGGGACGGATACGCAGTATTTT; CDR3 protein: CASSTTSGGTDTQYF
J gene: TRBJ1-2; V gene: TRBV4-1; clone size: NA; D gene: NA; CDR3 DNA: TGCGCCAGCAGCCAAGAGCGGGGGCATAACTATGGCTACACCTTC; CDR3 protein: CASSQERGHNYGYTF
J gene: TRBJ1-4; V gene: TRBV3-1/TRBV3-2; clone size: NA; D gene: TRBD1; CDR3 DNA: TGTGCCAGCAGCGGCCGGGACAGGGGGCGAGGGGAAAAACTGTTTTTT; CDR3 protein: CASSGRDRGRGEKLFF
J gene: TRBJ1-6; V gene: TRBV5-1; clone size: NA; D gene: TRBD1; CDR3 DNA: TGCGCCAGCAGCTTGAGGACGACAGGGGCTCAATCACCCCTCCACTTT; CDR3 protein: CASSLRTTGAQSPLHF
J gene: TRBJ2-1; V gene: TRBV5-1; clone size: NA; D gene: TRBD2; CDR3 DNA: TGCGCCAGCAGCTTGGGGACTAGCGGGGCGCGGGAGCAGTTCTTC; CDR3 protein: CASSLGTSGAREQFF
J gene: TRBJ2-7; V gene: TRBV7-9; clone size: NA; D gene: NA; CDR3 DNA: TGTGCCAGCAGCCAAGGGGCAGGTCTCTCCTACGAGCAGTACTTC; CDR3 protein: CASSQGAGLSYEQYF
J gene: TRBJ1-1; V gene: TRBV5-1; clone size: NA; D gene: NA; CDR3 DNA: TGCGCCAGCAGCGGGGGAGGATTTGAAGCTTTCTTT; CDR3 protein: CASSGGGFEAFF
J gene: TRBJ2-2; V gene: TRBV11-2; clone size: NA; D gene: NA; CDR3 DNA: TGTGCCAGCAGCTTAATCCGATCGAGCACCGGGGAGCTGTTTTTT; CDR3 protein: CASSLIRSSTGELFF
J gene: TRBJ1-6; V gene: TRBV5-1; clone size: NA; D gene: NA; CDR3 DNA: TGCGCCAGCAGCCCCAAGGAGGCGGATTATAATTCACCCCTCCACTTT; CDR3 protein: CASSPKEADYNSPLHF
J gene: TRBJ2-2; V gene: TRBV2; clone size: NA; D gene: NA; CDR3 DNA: TGTGCCAGCAGCCAGTTCGGGGAGCTGTTTTTT; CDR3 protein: CASSQFGELFF